This T cell receptor (beta chain) came from a study of blood T cells in healthy people across ages. V trimming: 2 bases; J trimming: 4 bases; junction bases outside the gene matches: 2. The germline V gene encodes CDR1 ENHRY and CDR2 SYGVKD. The CDR3 loop spans 15 amino acids. Alongside a J-beta primer mix, a sample-barcoded 5' primer served in a second PCR lasting about 6 to 12 cycles. Using its own MiXCR run on the 5' RACE reads, TCRdb lists one record per CDR3 protein. Among about 930,000 distinct CDR3 sequences listed, almost 30% were seen once. The same specimen was also included in a second study, on T cells of mothers and their children. That paper notes: Three healthy Caucasian mothers and their six children donated. According to the study, all extracted RNA entered cDNA synthesis at 1.5 ug per 15 ul.

This TCR was recovered from a woman between 35 and 50 years old in good health. V usage is TRBV10-3 and J usage is TRBJ1-4; 9 bases fit TRBD1. The material sequenced was blood. This CDR3 is CAISEGTGFNEKLFF. For the CDR3, the DNA is TGTGCCATCAGTGAGGGGACAGGGTTTAATGAAAAACTGTTTTTT.